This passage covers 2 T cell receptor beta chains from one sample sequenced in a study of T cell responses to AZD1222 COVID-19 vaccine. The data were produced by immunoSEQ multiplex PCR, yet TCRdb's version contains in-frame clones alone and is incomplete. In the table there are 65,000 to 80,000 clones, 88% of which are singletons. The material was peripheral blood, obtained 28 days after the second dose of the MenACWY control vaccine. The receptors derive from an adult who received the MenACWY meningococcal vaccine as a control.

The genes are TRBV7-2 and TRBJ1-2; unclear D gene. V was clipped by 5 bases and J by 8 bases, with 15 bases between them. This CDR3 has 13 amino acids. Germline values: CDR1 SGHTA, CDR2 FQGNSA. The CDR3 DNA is TGTGCCAGCAGCGCAGGCACGGAAGCGGGCTACACCTTC. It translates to CASSAGTEAGYTF.

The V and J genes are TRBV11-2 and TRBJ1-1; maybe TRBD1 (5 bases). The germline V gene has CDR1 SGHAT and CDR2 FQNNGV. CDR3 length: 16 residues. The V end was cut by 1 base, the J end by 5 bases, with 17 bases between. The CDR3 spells CASSLVLGESRTEAFF. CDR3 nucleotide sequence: TGTGCCAGCAGCTTAGTTCTAGGGGAATCGAGGACTGAAGCTTTCTTT.